This TCR beta chain was documented in a study of graft-versus-host responses after intestinal transplantation. Study-level background: All of the recipients had induction that used anti-thymocyte globulin, then tacrolimus and steroids for two to four years.

Here immunoSEQ multiplex PCR was the method, and the copy in TCRdb shows in-frame clones only, minus some. This table has 85,000 to 90,000 clones, approximately 90% appearing once. With regard to this clone: Antigen specificity is unknown.

Whole-study findings and limits: The highest levels of circulating GvH clones went along with early declines in HvG clones after transplant. GvH clones were identified in recipient marrow, with some first appearing in ileum or blood.

Losses at the gene ends were 2 bases for V and 2 bases for J; bases not matched to a gene: 5. Germline V gene lookup returns CDR1 SGHVS and CDR2 FQNEAQ. This CDR3 is 18 amino acids long. The source of this sequence is a human donor who was the organ donor for an intestinal transplant. The source was unstimulated CD4+ T cells sorted from spleen or lymph node cells, collected before transplant. The V and J genes are TRBV7-8 and TRBJ2-3; 15 bases map to TRBD2. As DNA, the CDR3 is TGTGCCAGCAGCTTAAGAGGACTAGCGGGGGGGCCCACAGATACGCAGTATTTT. It is translated as CASSLRGLAGGPTDTQYF.